Following are 14 T cell receptor beta chains from one sample sequenced in a study of Ad26.COV2.S vaccination and SARS-CoV-2 variants. Described treatment: 19 received Ad26.COV2.S at low or high dose, single or two shots; roughly 5 received placebo; per-sample allocation not given. Day 63 following the first vaccine or placebo injection was when the samples were taken. The protocol was immunoSEQ multiplex PCR, while the TCRdb copy is restricted to in-frame clones and leaves out a portion. The profile shows over 450,000 clones, about 89% of them singletons. The sample here was peripheral blood, taken in a trial of Ad26.COV2.S vaccine versus placebo. Receptors were obtained from a person aged 18-60 years who received the Ad26.COV2.S COVID-19 vaccine or a placebo.

The V call is TRBV10-3, the J call TRBJ2-3; D remains unclear. Germline CDR1 and CDR2: ENHRY and SYGVKD. Trimming shortened V by 0 bases and J by 2 bases, and 3 bases separated the two germline ends. There are 13 residues in the CDR3. DNA of the CDR3: TGTGCCATCAGTGAGTCGAACACAGATACGCAGTATTTT. It is translated as CAISESNTDTQYF.

The gene calls are TRBV11-1 and TRBJ1-2, with 7 positions matching TRBD1. The CDR3 runs 16 residues. Germline lookup yields CDR1 SGHAT and CDR2 FQDESV (reference sequence). V gave up 0 bases and J gave up 6 bases; unmatched junction bases: 10. CDR3 bases: TGTGCCAGCAGCTTAGCCTGGACAGGCCACGCGGATGGCTACACCTTC. Its translation is CASSLAWTGHADGYTF.

The rearrangement uses TRBV30 and TRBJ2-2; possible D gene TRBD2, 5 bases. The CDR3 extends over 13 amino acids. V dropped 3 bases and J dropped 6 bases, with 11 bases sitting between them. CDR1 and CDR2 (germline): GTSNPN, SVGIG (reference sequence). The CDR3 reads CAWRTIGAGELFF. The CDR3 DNA reads TGTGCCTGGAGGACTATCGGGGCCGGGGAGCTGTTTTTT.

CDR3 nucleotide sequence: TGTGCCAGCAGTGAAACTACCCGGGGGCAGGTGAGCAATCAGCCCCAGCATTTT. Its translation: CASSETTRGQVSNQPQHF. The rearrangement uses TRBV2 and TRBJ1-5; D is perhaps TRBD1 (6 bases). This CDR3 spans 18 amino acids. Germline V gives CDR1 SNHLY, CDR2 FYNNEI. Trimming took off 2 bases at V and 1 base at J, with 18 bases between the two ends.

The chain is built from TRBV10-3 and TRBJ2-3, with 7 nucleotides matching TRBD2. CDR3 length equals 12 residues. Per the germline V gene, CDR1 is ENHRY and CDR2 is SYGVKD. V gave up 6 bases and J gave up 3 bases; unmatched junction bases: 0. CDR3 bases: TGTGCCATCAGGGGGGGGACAGATACGCAGTATTTT. Protein sequence: CAIRGGTDTQYF.

This chain connects TRBV6-2 or TRBV6-3 to TRBJ1-2; D uncertain. The germline V gene encodes CDR1 MNHEY and CDR2 SVGEGT. Deletions cut 3 bases from V and 0 bases from J, with 11 bases between. The CDR3 is 15 residues long. Here the CDR3 DNA reads TGTGCCAGCAGTTATTCCTTCGGATCTAACTATGGCTACACCTTC. This codes for CASSYSFGSNYGYTF.

The V call is TRBV12-3 or TRBV12-4, the J call TRBJ1-2; D is ambiguous. Trimming stripped 5 bases from V and 5 bases from J, with 9 bases between. This CDR3 has 12 amino acids. The CDR3 coding sequence is TGTGCCAGCAGTGAACAGTCTTATGGCTACACCTTC. It codes for CASSEQSYGYTF.

The J gene is TRBJ2-3, the V gene TRBV7-9; 15 bases are a match to TRBD2. With V trimmed by 7 bases and J by 1 base, 6 bases remained unmatched. Germline V CDR1 and CDR2: SEHNR, FQNEAQ (reference sequence). The CDR3 length is 17 residues. CDR3 bases: TGTGCCAGCAAAACGGGACTAGCGGGGGGTGGCACAGATACGCAGTATTTT. Translated: CASKTGLAGGGTDTQYF.

This chain uses TRBV6-5 with TRBJ2-3; D is perhaps TRBD2 (6 bases). CDR1 and CDR2 (germline): MNHEY, SVGAGI. V lost 4 bases and J lost 0, with 11 bases in between. The CDR3 has 15 residues. The CDR3 DNA reads as TGTGCCAGCAGTTCAGGGACTGGGAGCACAGATACGCAGTATTTT. Translation: CASSSGTGSTDTQYF.

The rearrangement uses TRBV6-5 and TRBJ1-5; D gene unclear. Germline lookup yields CDR1 MNHEY and CDR2 SVGAGI. There are 13 residues in the CDR3. Trimming removed 2 bases from V and 6 bases from J, with 8 bases in between. As DNA, the CDR3 is TGTGCCAGCAGTTACAAGGTTGGTCAGCCCCAGCATTTT. Encoded protein: CASSYKVGQPQHF.

V gene TRBV19 combines with J gene TRBJ1-1; 9 positions match TRBD1. Germline values: CDR1 LNHDA, CDR2 SQIVND (reference sequence). The ends lost 8 bases at V and 8 bases at J; junction bases unmatched: 15. The CDR3 is made up of 15 amino acids. Here the CDR3 reads CASPAPGTGIKEAFF. As DNA, the CDR3 is TGTGCCAGTCCAGCACCCGGGACAGGGATCAAAGAAGCTTTCTTT.

Only one count was recorded for this clone. J is TRBJ2-6 and V is TRBV28; unclear D gene. Deletions cut 3 bases from V and 0 bases from J, with 3 bases between. CDR1 and CDR2 (germline): MDHEN, SYDVKM. CDR3 size: 14 residues. CDR3 nucleotide sequence: TGTGCCAGCAGTTTGACCTCTGGGGCCAACGTCCTGACTTTC. Protein product: CASSLTSGANVLTF.

V usage is TRBV12-3 or TRBV12-4 and J usage is TRBJ1-1; unclear D gene. Trimming removed 0 bases at V and 5 bases at J, with 7 bases between. This CDR3 spans 13 amino acids. The CDR3 region is CASSLATRTEAFF. In nucleotides, the CDR3 is TGTGCCAGCAGTTTAGCGACTAGGACTGAAGCTTTCTTT.

This chain connects TRBV5-5 to TRBJ2-1, with TRBD2 identical over 13 bases. The CDR3 covers 15 residues. Trimming removed 6 bases from V and 8 bases from J; junction bases left unmatched: 8. Per germline, CDR1 SGHKS and CDR2 YYEKEE (reference sequence). CDR3 in DNA: TGTGCCAGCATCCTCGGACTAGCGGGAGTATATGAGCAGTTCTTC. Translating it yields CASILGLAGVYEQFF.